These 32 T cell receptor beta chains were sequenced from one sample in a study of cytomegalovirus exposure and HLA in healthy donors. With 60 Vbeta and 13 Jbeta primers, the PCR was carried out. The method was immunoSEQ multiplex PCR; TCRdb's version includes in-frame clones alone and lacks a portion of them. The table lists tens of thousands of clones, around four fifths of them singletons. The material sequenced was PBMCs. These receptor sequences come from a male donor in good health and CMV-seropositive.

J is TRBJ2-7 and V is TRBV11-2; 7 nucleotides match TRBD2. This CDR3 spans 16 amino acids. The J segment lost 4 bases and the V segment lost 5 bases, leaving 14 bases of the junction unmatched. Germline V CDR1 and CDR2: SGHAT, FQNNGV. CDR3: CASSSQTSLFLYEQYF. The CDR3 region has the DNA TGTGCCAGCAGCAGCCAGACTAGCCTCTTTTTGTACGAGCAGTACTTC.

The CDR3 sequence is CASSARLAGVVDEQFF. As DNA, the CDR3 is TGTGCCAGCAGTGCCAGGCTAGCGGGAGTTGTGGATGAGCAGTTCTTC. V and J are TRBV6-4 and TRBJ2-1, with 10 bases identical to TRBD2. Trimming took 4 bases from V and 8 from J; bases not matched to a gene: 11. This CDR3 has 16 residues. Per germline, CDR1 MRHNA and CDR2 SNTAGT.

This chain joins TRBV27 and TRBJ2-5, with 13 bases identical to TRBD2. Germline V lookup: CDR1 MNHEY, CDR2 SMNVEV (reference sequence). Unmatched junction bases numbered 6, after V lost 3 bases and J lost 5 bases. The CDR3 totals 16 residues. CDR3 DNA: TGTGCCAGCAGTTTGGGGACTAGCGGGGCTCCGGAGACCCAGTACTTC. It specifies CASSLGTSGAPETQYF.

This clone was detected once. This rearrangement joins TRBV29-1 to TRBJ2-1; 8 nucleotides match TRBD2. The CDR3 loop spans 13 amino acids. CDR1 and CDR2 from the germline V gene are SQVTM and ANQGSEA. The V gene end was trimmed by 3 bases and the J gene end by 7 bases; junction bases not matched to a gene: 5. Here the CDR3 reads CSVDGTRLNEQFF. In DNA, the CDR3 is TGCAGCGTTGACGGGACTAGGTTGAATGAGCAGTTCTTC.

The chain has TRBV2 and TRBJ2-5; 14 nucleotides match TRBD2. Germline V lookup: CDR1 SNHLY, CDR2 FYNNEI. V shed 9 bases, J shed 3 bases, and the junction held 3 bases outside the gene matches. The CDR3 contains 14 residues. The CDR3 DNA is TGTGCCAGGGGGACTAGCGGGAGCAAAGAGACCCAGTACTTC. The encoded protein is CARGTSGSKETQYF.

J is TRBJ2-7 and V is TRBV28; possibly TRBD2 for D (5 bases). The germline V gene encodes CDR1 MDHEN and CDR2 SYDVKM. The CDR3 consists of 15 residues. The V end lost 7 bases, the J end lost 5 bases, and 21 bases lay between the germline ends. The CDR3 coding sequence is TGTGCCAGCACCCCGAGTGTGACGGTGACTAACGAGCAGTACTTC. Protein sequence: CASTPSVTVTNEQYF.

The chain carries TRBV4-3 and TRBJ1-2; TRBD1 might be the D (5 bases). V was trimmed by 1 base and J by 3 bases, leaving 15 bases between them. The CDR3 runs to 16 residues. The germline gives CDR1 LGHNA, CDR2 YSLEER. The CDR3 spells CASSQVWGTGDYGYTF. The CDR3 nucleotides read TGCGCCAGCAGCCAAGTTTGGGGGACGGGGGACTATGGCTACACCTTC.

The CDR3, as DNA: TGTGCCAGCAGCACCTGGACTAGCGGGAGAGGGGAGCTGTTTTTT. Protein product: CASSTWTSGRGELFF. The rearrangement links TRBV7-2 to TRBJ2-2, with TRBD2 matching over 13 bases. The CDR3 is 15 amino acids. Germline V gives CDR1 SGHTA, CDR2 FQGNSA. The V segment lost 5 bases and the J segment 8 bases; nucleotides outside the gene matches: 5. Supplemented by reference TRBV7-2 and TRBJ2-2, the full variable domain reads GAGVSQSPSNKVTEKGKDVELRCDPISGHTALYWYRQSLGQGLEFLIYFQGNSAPDKSGLPSDRFSAERTGGSVSTLTIQRTQQEDSAVYLCASSTWTSGRGELFFGEGSRLTVL.

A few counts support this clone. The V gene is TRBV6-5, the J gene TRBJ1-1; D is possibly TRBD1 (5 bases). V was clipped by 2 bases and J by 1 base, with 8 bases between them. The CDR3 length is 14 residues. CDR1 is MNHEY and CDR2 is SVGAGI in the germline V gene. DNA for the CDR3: TGTGCCAGCAGTTACGACAGACGGAACACTGAAGCTTTCTTT. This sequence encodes CASSYDRRNTEAFF.

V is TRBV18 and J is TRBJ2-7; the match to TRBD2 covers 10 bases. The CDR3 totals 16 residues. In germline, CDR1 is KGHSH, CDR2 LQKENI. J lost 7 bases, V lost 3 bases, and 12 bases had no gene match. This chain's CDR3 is CASSPRILAGFGEQYF. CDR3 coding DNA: TGTGCCAGCTCACCTAGGATACTAGCGGGATTCGGGGAGCAGTACTTC.

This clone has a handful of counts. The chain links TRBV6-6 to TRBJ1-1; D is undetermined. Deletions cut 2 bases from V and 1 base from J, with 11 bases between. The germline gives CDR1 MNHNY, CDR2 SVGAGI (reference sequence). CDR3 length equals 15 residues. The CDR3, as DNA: TGTGCCAGCAGTTACCCCGGTGCCCCGAACACTGAAGCTTTCTTT. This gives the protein CASSYPGAPNTEAFF.

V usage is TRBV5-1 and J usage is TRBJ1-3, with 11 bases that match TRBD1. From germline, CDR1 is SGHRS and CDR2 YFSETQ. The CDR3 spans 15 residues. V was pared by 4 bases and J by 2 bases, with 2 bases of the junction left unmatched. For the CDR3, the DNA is TGCGCCAGCAGCCTGGGACAGGGGGCTGGAAACACCATATATTTT. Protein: CASSLGQGAGNTIYF.

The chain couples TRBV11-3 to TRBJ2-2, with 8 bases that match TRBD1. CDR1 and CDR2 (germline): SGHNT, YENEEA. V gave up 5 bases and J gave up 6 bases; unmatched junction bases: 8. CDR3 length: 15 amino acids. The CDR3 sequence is CASSQRTGTPGELFF. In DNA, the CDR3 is TGTGCCAGCAGCCAGAGGACAGGGACCCCCGGGGAGCTGTTTTTT.

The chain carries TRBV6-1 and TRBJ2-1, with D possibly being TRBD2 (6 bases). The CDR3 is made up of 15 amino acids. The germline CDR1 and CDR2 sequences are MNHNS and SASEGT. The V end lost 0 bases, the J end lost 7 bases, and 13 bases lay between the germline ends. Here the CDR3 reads CASSEAKAGGNEQFF. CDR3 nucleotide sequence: TGTGCCAGCAGTGAAGCGAAAGCAGGAGGGAATGAGCAGTTCTTC.

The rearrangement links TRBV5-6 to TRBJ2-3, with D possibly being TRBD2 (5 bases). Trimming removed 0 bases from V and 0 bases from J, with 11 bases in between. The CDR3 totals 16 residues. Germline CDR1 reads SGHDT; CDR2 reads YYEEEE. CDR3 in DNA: TGTGCCAGCAGCTTGGCACTAGATTTTAGCACAGATACGCAGTATTTT. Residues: CASSLALDFSTDTQYF.

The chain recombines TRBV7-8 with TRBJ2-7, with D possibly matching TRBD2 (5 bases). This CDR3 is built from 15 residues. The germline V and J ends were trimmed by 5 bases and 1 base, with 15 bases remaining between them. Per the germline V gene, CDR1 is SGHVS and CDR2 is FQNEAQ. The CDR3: CASSRPDGGSYEQYF. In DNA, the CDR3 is TGTGCCAGCAGCCGGCCCGACGGCGGGTCCTACGAGCAGTACTTC.

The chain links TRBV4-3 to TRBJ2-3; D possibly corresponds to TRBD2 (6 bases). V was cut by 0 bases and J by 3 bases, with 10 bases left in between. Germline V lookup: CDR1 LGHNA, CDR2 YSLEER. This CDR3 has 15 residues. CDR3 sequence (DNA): TGCGCCAGCAGCCAAGAAGGCCTAGCGACAGATACGCAGTATTTT. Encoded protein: CASSQEGLATDTQYF.

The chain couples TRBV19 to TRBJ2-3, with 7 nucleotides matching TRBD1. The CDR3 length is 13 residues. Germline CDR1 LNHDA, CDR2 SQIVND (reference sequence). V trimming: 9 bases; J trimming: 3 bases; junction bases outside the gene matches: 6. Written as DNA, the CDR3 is TGTGCCAGCGGCACAGGGGTGACAGATACGCAGTATTTT. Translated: CASGTGVTDTQYF. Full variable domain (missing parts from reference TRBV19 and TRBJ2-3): DGGITQSPKYLFRKEGQNVTLSCEQNLNHDAMYWYRQDPGQGLRLIYYSQIVNDFQKGDIAEGYSVSREKKESFPLTVTSAQKNPTAFYLCASGTGVTDTQYFGPGTRLTVL.

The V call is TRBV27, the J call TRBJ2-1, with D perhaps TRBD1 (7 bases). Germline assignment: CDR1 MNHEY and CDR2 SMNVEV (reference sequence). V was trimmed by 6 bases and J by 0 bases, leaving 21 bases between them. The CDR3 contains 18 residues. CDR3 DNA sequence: TGTGCCAGCAGCCCAGGGCAGGGGGGATTAAGCTCCTACAATGAGCAGTTCTTC. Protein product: CASSPGQGGLSSYNEQFF.

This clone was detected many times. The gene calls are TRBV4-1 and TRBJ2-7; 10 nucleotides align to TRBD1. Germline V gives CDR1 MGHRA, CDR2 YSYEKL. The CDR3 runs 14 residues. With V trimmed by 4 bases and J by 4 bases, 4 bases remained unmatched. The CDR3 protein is CASSLRQGAYEQYF. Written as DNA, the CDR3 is TGCGCCAGCAGCCTTAGACAGGGGGCGTACGAGCAGTACTTC.

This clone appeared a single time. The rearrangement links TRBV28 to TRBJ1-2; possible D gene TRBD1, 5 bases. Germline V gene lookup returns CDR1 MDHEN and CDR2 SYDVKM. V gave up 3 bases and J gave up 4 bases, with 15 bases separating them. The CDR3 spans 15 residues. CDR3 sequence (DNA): TGTGCCAGCAGTTTTCGGAGACAGCGAAGCTATGGCTACACCTTC. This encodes CASSFRRQRSYGYTF.

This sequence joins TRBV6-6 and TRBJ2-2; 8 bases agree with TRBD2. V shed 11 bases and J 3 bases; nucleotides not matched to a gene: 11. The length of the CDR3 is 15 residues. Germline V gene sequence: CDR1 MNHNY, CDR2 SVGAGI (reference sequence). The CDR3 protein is CAVQSGSGDTGELFF. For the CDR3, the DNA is TGTGCCGTCCAAAGCGGGAGCGGGGACACCGGGGAGCTGTTTTTT.

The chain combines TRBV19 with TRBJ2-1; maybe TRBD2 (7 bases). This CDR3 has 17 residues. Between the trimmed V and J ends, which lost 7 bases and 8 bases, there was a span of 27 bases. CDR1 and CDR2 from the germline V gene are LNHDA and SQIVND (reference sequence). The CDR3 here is CASTMGMGGVRGDEQFF. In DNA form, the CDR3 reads TGTGCCAGTACTATGGGAATGGGGGGGGTTAGGGGGGATGAGCAGTTCTTC.

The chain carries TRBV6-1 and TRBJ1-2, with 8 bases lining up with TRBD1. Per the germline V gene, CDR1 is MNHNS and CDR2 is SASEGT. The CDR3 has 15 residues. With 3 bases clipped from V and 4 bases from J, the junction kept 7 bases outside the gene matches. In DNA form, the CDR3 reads TGTGCCAGCAGTGATCGAACAGGGGGATCCTATGGCTACACCTTC. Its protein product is CASSDRTGGSYGYTF.

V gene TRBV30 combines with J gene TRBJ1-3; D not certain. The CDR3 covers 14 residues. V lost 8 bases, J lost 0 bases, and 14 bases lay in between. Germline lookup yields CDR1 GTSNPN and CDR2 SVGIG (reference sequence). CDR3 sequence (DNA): TGTGCCATTGTGGGCAATCGCTCTGGAAACACCATATATTTT. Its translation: CAIVGNRSGNTIYF. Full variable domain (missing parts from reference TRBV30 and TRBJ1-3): SQTIHQWPATLVQPVGSPLSLECTVEGTSNPNLYWYRQAAGRGLQLLFYSVGIGQISSEVPQNLSASRPQDRQFILSSKKLLLSDSGFYLCAIVGNRSGNTIYFGEGSWLTVV.

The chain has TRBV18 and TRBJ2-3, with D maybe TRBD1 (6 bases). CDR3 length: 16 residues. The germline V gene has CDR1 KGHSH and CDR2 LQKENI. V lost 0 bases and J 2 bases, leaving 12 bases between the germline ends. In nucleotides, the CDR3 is TGTGCCAGCTCACCACCGATTGGACAGAACACAGATACGCAGTATTTT. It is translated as CASSPPIGQNTDTQYF.

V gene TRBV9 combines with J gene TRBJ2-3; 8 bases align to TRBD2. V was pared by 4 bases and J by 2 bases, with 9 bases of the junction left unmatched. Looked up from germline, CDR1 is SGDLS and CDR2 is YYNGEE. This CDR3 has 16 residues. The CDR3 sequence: CASSPGTSVNTDTQYF. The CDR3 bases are TGTGCCAGCAGCCCAGGGACTAGTGTAAACACAGATACGCAGTATTTT. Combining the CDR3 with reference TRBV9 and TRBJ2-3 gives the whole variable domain DSGVTQTPKHLITATGQRVTLRCSPRSGDLSVYWYQQSLDQGLQFLIQYYNGEERAKGNILERFSAQQFPDLHSELNLSSLELGDSALYFCASSPGTSVNTDTQYFGPGTRLTVL.

DNA of the CDR3: TGTGCCAGCAGCGTAGCCGGGACTAGCCCCAATGAGCAGTTCTTC. This gives the protein CASSVAGTSPNEQFF. This sequence joins TRBV9 and TRBJ2-1; 9 nucleotides line up with TRBD2. CDR3 length equals 15 residues. Germline V gives CDR1 SGDLS, CDR2 YYNGEE. J gave up 6 bases and V 0 bases, and 4 bases lay outside the gene matches. Complete variable domain (other parts from reference TRBV9 and TRBJ2-1): DSGVTQTPKHLITATGQRVTLRCSPRSGDLSVYWYQQSLDQGLQFLIQYYNGEERAKGNILERFSAQQFPDLHSELNLSSLELGDSALYFCASSVAGTSPNEQFFGPGTRLTVL.

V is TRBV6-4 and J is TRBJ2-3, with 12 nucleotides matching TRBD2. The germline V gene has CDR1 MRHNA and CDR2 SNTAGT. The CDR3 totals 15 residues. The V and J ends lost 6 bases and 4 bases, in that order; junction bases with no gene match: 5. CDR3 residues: CASSLAGGTADTQYF. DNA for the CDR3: TGTGCCAGCAGCCTAGCGGGAGGGACCGCAGATACGCAGTATTTT.

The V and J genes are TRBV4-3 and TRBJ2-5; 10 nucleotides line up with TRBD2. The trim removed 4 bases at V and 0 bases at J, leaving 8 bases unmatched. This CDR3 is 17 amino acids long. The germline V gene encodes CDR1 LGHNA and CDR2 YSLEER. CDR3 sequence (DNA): TGCGCCAGCAGCCCTCGGACTAGCGGAAAGTACCAAGAGACCCAGTACTTC. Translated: CASSPRTSGKYQETQYF.

This chain's CDR3 is CASSFGQGKNYGYTF. The CDR3 DNA sequence: TGCGCCAGCAGCTTCGGACAGGGAAAAAACTATGGCTACACCTTC. The rearrangement joins TRBV5-1 to TRBJ1-2, with 8 bases fitting TRBD1. The germline gives CDR1 SGHRS, CDR2 YFSETQ. Trimming removed 2 bases from V and 2 bases from J; junction bases left unmatched: 5. The CDR3 has 15 amino acids.

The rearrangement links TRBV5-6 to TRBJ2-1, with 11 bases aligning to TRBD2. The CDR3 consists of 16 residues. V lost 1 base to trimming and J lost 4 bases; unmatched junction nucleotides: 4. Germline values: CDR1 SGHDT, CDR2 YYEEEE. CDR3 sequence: CASSLLTSGSYNEQFF. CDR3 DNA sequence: TGTGCCAGCAGCTTGTTAACTAGCGGGAGTTACAATGAGCAGTTCTTC.